This entry lists 20 T cell receptor beta chains sequenced from one sample in a study of beta chain features in type 1 diabetes (dated by TCRdb to about 2018). The library was built by means of the immunoSEQ multiplex PCR assay. The entire amount of isolated RNA was reverse transcribed using the High Capacity cDNA Reverse Transcription Kit, so the sequenced TCRB transcripts were expressed ones. Not all clones reach the TCRdb copy of this immuneACCESS table, which keeps in-frame sequences only. Checked studies attribute under half of the gap to unresolved V genes and leave the rest unexplained. Recorded for this sample are 250,000 or so clones; under 70% of them occurred a single time. The ten largest make up about 0.05% of the sample. The sequenced material came from naive CD4+ T cells from blood. The sample's cell subset or site label, decoded: true naive CD4+ T cells. The receptor source for this set is a man aged 30 to 45 in good health.

The CDR3 protein is CSVQREGRYEQYF. The DNA for the CDR3 is TGCAGCGTTCAGCGGGAGGGCCGGTACGAGCAGTACTTC. The genes are TRBV29-1 and TRBJ2-7; 10 positions match TRBD2. Trimming removed 5 bases from V and 4 bases from J; junction bases left unmatched: 5. Germline CDR1 is SQVTM and CDR2 is ANQGSEA. This CDR3 region has 13 residues.

Turning to this clone: Mismatch with germline at one junction end may stem from a read error. At the DNA level, this CDR3 is encoded by other sequences in the same sample as well. The chain links TRBV20-1 to TRBJ2-6; no definite D call. Per germline, CDR1 DFQATT and CDR2 SNEGSKA (reference sequence). The CDR3 is 11 residues long. CDR3 amino acids: CSVRGANVLTF. The CDR3 DNA reads TGCAGTGTTAGAGGGGCCAACGTCCTGACTTTC.

Remarks on this clone: Distinct nucleotide sequences in the sample also encode this CDR3. The rearrangement links TRBV30 to TRBJ2-5; tentative D call: TRBD2 (5 bases). This CDR3 comprises 11 residues. The V and J ends lost 4 bases and 5 bases respectively, with 8 bases between them. Germline V gene lookup returns CDR1 GTSNPN and CDR2 SVGIG (reference sequence). Written as DNA, the CDR3 is TGTGCCTGGACTGGCGGGGAGACCCAGTACTTC. Its protein product is CAWTGGETQYF.

The chain uses TRBV28 and TRBJ2-1; TRBD2 matches at 7 bases. The CDR3 has 16 residues. Germline V gene lookup returns CDR1 MDHEN and CDR2 SYDVKM. The V and J ends lost 0 bases and 3 bases, in that order; junction bases with no gene match: 5. The CDR3 region is CASSLWSLADYNEQFF. The CDR3 region has the DNA TGTGCCAGCAGTTTATGGAGTCTAGCGGACTACAATGAGCAGTTCTTC.

This clone occurred a few times. V gene TRBV29-1 combines with J gene TRBJ2-1; 10 bases agree with TRBD2. Germline V gene sequence: CDR1 SQVTM, CDR2 ANQGSEA. The CDR3 spans 15 residues. V shed 7 bases and J 9 bases; nucleotides not matched to a gene: 15. CDR3 DNA sequence: TGCAGCGCCCTCCCCGGACTAGCGGCCGTAGGTGAGCAGTTCTTC. Its translation: CSALPGLAAVGEQFF.

This sequence joins TRBV29-1 and TRBJ2-7, with 14 bases fitting TRBD2. CDR1 and CDR2 from the germline V gene are SQVTM and ANQGSEA. There are 14 residues in the CDR3. Losses at the gene ends were 6 bases for V and 6 bases for J; bases not matched to a gene: 7. Here the CDR3 reads CSVTTSGREGEQYF. CDR3 DNA sequence: TGCAGCGTGACGACTAGCGGGAGGGAGGGCGAGCAGTACTTC.

This clone was seen more than once but under ten times. The gene calls are TRBV4-3 and TRBJ2-1; 10 bases fit TRBD2. Per germline, CDR1 LGHNA and CDR2 YSLEER. The CDR3 length is 18 residues. V lost 1 base, J lost 3 bases, and 9 bases stayed unmatched. The CDR3 DNA is TGCGCCAGCAGCCAAGGTGGGCTAGCGGGAGCGTACTACAATGAGCAGTTCTTC. Residues: CASSQGGLAGAYYNEQFF.

The V and J genes are TRBV30 and TRBJ1-2; the D gene is possibly TRBD1 (6 bases). Looked up from germline, CDR1 is GTSNPN and CDR2 is SVGIG (reference sequence). V lost 7 bases and J 3 bases, leaving 15 bases between the germline ends. The CDR3 is 13 residues long. CDR3 amino acids: CAYTRQDHYGYTF. Written as DNA, the CDR3 is TGTGCCTACACCAGACAGGACCACTATGGCTACACCTTC.

The chain is built from TRBV30 and TRBJ1-6; 7 nucleotides match TRBD1. The V segment lost 2 bases and the J segment 2 bases; nucleotides outside the gene matches: 9. The CDR3 has 17 residues. Per the germline V gene, CDR1 is GTSNPN and CDR2 is SVGIG (reference sequence). The CDR3 loop is CAWSSDRTSTYNSPLHF. CDR3 in DNA: TGTGCCTGGAGTTCGGACAGGACTTCGACCTATAATTCACCCCTCCACTTT. Full variable domain (outside the CDR3, taken from reference TRBV30 and TRBJ1-6): SQTIHQWPATLVQPVGSPLSLECTVEGTSNPNLYWYRQAAGRGLQLLFYSVGIGQISSEVPQNLSASRPQDRQFILSSKKLLLSDSGFYLCAWSSDRTSTYNSPLHFGNGTRLTVT.

There are a few counts of this clone. The chain has TRBV7-9 and TRBJ2-7; perhaps D is TRBD1 or TRBD2 (5 bases each). Germline CDR1 SEHNR, CDR2 FQNEAQ (reference sequence). V lost 6 bases, J lost 3 bases, and 18 bases lay in between. CDR3 length equals 15 residues. The CDR3 loop is CASRPAWGPDYEQYF. The CDR3 nucleotides are TGTGCCAGCAGGCCTGCCTGGGGACCGGACTACGAGCAGTACTTC.

This clone turned up a few times. The same CDR3 is also encoded by other DNA sequences in this sample. The chain has TRBV29-1 and TRBJ2-7; D gene ambiguous. The CDR3 contains 11 residues. Germline V gene data show CDR1 as SQVTM and CDR2 as ANQGSEA. Trimming pared 4 bases from V and 3 bases from J, leaving 7 bases between. The CDR3 reads CSVVASYEQYF. In nucleotides, the CDR3 is TGCAGCGTTGTTGCCAGCTACGAGCAGTACTTC.

This sequence joins TRBV30 and TRBJ1-6; D is unclear. V was cut by 2 bases and J by 14 bases, with 13 bases left in between. Germline V CDR1 and CDR2: GTSNPN, SVGIG (reference sequence). This CDR3 comprises 12 residues. The CDR3 protein is CAWSTSGWTLHF. In DNA, the CDR3 is TGTGCCTGGAGTACGTCTGGATGGACCCTCCACTTT.

In DNA form, the CDR3 reads TGTGCCAGTAGTCCCGGGGAGACCCAGTACTTC. Translating gives CASSPGETQYF. The chain combines TRBV19 with TRBJ2-5; D is ambiguous. The CDR3 has 11 residues. Per germline, CDR1 LNHDA and CDR2 SQIVND (reference sequence). Trimming removed 5 bases from V and 5 bases from J, with 6 bases in between.

This chain uses TRBV6-5 with TRBJ1-1, with D unclear. Germline CDR1 and CDR2: MNHEY and SVGAGI. Trimming took 6 bases from V and 0 from J, leaving 5 bases between them. This CDR3 has 12 residues. The CDR3 is CASRGMNTEAFF. CDR3 nucleotides: TGTGCCAGCAGAGGGATGAACACTGAAGCTTTCTTT.

The chain is built from TRBV30 and TRBJ2-1, with TRBD1 matching over 8 bases. The germline CDR1 and CDR2 sequences are GTSNPN and SVGIG (reference sequence). The CDR3 has 15 residues. V shed 2 bases and J 6 bases; nucleotides not matched to a gene: 9. As DNA, the CDR3 is TGTGCCTGGAGTTTGCCCGGGACAGGCCGCAATGAGCAGTTCTTC. Amino acids: CAWSLPGTGRNEQFF.

V is TRBV29-1 and J is TRBJ1-1; TRBD1 agrees at 9 bases. J lost 0 bases, V lost 7 bases, and 3 bases had no gene match. Germline V gene lookup returns CDR1 SQVTM and CDR2 ANQGSEA. The CDR3 sequence is 13 residues long. The CDR3 DNA reads TGCAGCGGGGACAGGGATATGAACACTGAAGCTTTCTTT. Its protein product is CSGDRDMNTEAFF.

The V call is TRBV4-1, the J call TRBJ1-5; D remains ambiguous. CDR3 length: 14 residues. Germline CDR1 and CDR2: MGHRA and YSYEKL. Trimming pared 6 bases from V and 0 bases from J, leaving 9 bases between. The chain's CDR3 is CASSLQDSNQPQHF. CDR3 bases: TGCGCCAGCAGTCTCCAGGATAGCAATCAGCCCCAGCATTTT.

The V call is TRBV25-1, the J call TRBJ2-7; TRBD2 aligns across 11 bases. This CDR3 is built from 14 residues. Per the germline V gene, CDR1 is MGHDK and CDR2 is SYGVNS. After removal of 3 bases from V and 3 bases from J, the junction contained 1 base not matched to a gene. Here the CDR3 reads CASSDSGRVYEQYF. The CDR3 nucleotides are TGTGCCAGCAGTGATAGCGGGAGGGTCTACGAGCAGTACTTC.

This clone showed up just a few times. The genes are TRBV14 and TRBJ2-1; TRBD2 matches at 8 bases. CDR1 and CDR2 (germline): SGHDN, FVKESK. CDR3 length equals 15 residues. V shed 4 bases, J shed 7 bases, and the junction held 9 bases outside the gene matches. This CDR3 is CASSLWGTRYNEQFF. CDR3 nucleotides: TGTGCCAGCAGCCTCTGGGGGACTAGATATAATGAGCAGTTCTTC.

This clone occurred once. The J gene is TRBJ1-2, the V gene TRBV12-5, with 8 positions matching TRBD1. The CDR3 loop spans 14 amino acids. The junction had 8 bases not matched to a gene; V was cut back by 5 bases and J by 6 bases. Germline V gives CDR1 LGHNT, CDR2 FRNRAP. DNA for the CDR3: TGTGCTAGTGGTCCGAGGACAGGGAATGATGGCTACACCTTC. Its protein product is CASGPRTGNDGYTF.